A selection of T cell receptor beta chains follows, all from one sample in a study of cytomegalovirus exposure and HLA in healthy donors. Using immunoSEQ multiplex PCR, the repertoire was profiled, and TCRdb retains in-frame clones only, with some absent. The table records 110,000 or so clones, roughly 63% of them present only once. Material: PBMCs. These receptors were collected from a woman aged 70-85 years in good health and CMV-seropositive. CDR3s include the opening cysteine and the closing phenylalanine or tryptophan. A D gene is named only where the DNA matches it firmly. Expanded clones are given a class, and other clones once, few, many or no size at all.

cdr3_aa	cdr3_nt	d_call	clone_size	v_call	j_call
CASSQQGSGGYTF	TGTGCCAGCAGCCAACAGGGGTCGGGTGGCTACACCTTC	TRBD1	NA	TRBV7-2	TRBJ1-2
CASSPRPPGLAGLEQYF	TGTGCCAGCAGTCCAAGGCCCCCGGGACTAGCGGGGCTTGAGCAGTACTTC	TRBD2	NA	TRBV5-4	TRBJ2-7
CASSRPGQMGGYTF	TGTGCCAGCAGCCGCCCGGGACAGATGGGAGGCTACACCTTC	TRBD1	NA	TRBV5-8	TRBJ1-2
CASSPRAGGRTGELFF	TGCGCCAGCAGCCCGCGAGCGGGGGGGCGAACCGGGGAGCTGTTTTTT	TRBD2	NA	TRBV5-1	TRBJ2-2
CASSERRTEAFF	TGTGCCAGCAGTGAGAGGAGGACTGAAGCTTTCTTT	NA	NA	TRBV6-5	TRBJ1-1
CASSDAGSYNEQFF	TGTGCCAGCAGTGATGCAGGCTCCTACAATGAGCAGTTCTTC	NA	once	TRBV6-1	TRBJ2-1
CASSTGLAGVSSYNEQFF	TGTGCCAGCAGCACGGGACTAGCGGGGGTAAGCTCCTACAATGAGCAGTTCTTC	TRBD2	NA	TRBV7-2	TRBJ2-1
CASSSATNMNTEAFF	TGTGCCAGCAGCTCTGCAACCAACATGAACACTGAAGCTTTCTTT	NA	NA	TRBV7-2	TRBJ1-1
CAWSPWTSPYEQYF	TGTGCCTGGAGTCCTTGGACTAGTCCCTATGAGCAGTACTTC	TRBD2	NA	TRBV30	TRBJ2-7
CASRFSYEAFF	TGTGCCAGCAGATTTAGTTATGAAGCTTTCTTT	NA	few	TRBV6-6	TRBJ1-1
CASSIVGVDTEAFF	TGTGCCAGTAGTATAGTCGGGGTGGACACTGAAGCTTTCTTT	NA	NA	TRBV19	TRBJ1-1
CASSYESTGGGTEAFF	TGTGCCAGCAGTTACGAGAGCACAGGGGGCGGAACTGAAGCTTTCTTT	TRBD1	NA	TRBV6-5	TRBJ1-1
CAISEGLAPNEQFF	TGTGCCATCAGTGAAGGCCTAGCCCCCAATGAGCAGTTCTTC	NA	NA	TRBV10-3	TRBJ2-1
CASSSSSTGNYGYTF	NA	NA	few	TRBV19	TRBJ1-2
CASSSRTLSYEQYF	TGTGCCAGCAGCTCTCGGACTCTTTCCTACGAGCAGTACTTC	NA	NA	TRBV7-2	TRBJ2-7
CASRPGTSGSYEQYF	TGTGCCAGCAGGCCCGGGACTAGCGGCTCCTACGAGCAGTACTTC	TRBD2	NA	TRBV5-6	TRBJ2-7